This is a list of T cell receptor beta chains from one sample in a study of blood T cells in healthy people across ages. Via MiXCR, TCRdb re-called the 5' RACE reads, giving one row per CDR3 protein. The data contain about 730,000 distinct CDR3 sequences, 40% to 45% of them singletons. Sequencing was carried out using blood. The source of these receptors is a woman in her sixties or seventies in good health. CDR3s include the opening cysteine and the closing phenylalanine or tryptophan. Fields, in order: J gene, clone size, CDR3 length, D gene, V gene, CDR3 protein, CDR3 DNA. D genes are given only for firm matches. Where a row states a size, it is once, few, many or the class of an expanded clone; other rows omit it.

J gene: TRBJ1-4
clone size: many
CDR3 length: 15
D gene: NA
V gene: TRBV5-1
CDR3 protein: CASSFNSGLSEKLFF
CDR3 DNA: TGCGCCAGCAGCTTCAATTCGGGACTCAGTGAAAAACTGTTTTTT

J gene: TRBJ2-1
clone size: NA
CDR3 length: 16
D gene: TRBD2
V gene: TRBV10-2
CDR3 protein: CVSSESERGGFTEQFF
CDR3 DNA: TGCGTCAGCAGTGAGTCGGAGCGGGGGGGCTTCACCGAGCAGTTCTTC

J gene: TRBJ2-1
clone size: few
CDR3 length: 16
D gene: NA
V gene: TRBV4-3
CDR3 protein: CASSPIARSSYNEQFF
CDR3 DNA: TGCGCCAGCAGCCCTATAGCGAGGAGCTCCTACAATGAGCAGTTCTTC

J gene: TRBJ2-2
clone size: few
CDR3 length: 12
D gene: NA
V gene: TRBV29-1
CDR3 protein: CSVEGYTGELFF
CDR3 DNA: TGCAGCGTTGAAGGATACACCGGGGAGCTGTTTTTT

J gene: TRBJ2-7
clone size: NA
CDR3 length: 14
D gene: TRBD2
V gene: TRBV7-3
CDR3 protein: CASSVGAGGSEQYF
CDR3 DNA: TGTGCCAGCAGCGTGGGAGCGGGAGGGTCCGAGCAGTACTTC

J gene: TRBJ1-4
clone size: NA
CDR3 length: 12
D gene: NA
V gene: TRBV5-6
CDR3 protein: CASSEGLTKLFF
CDR3 DNA: TGTGCCAGCAGCGAGGGTCTTACGAAACTGTTTTTT

J gene: TRBJ2-2
clone size: NA
CDR3 length: 16
D gene: TRBD2
V gene: TRBV5-1
CDR3 protein: CASSLGLAGIAGELFF
CDR3 DNA: TGCGCCAGCAGCCTAGGACTAGCGGGAATCGCCGGGGAGCTGTTTTTT

J gene: TRBJ2-1
clone size: NA
CDR3 length: 15
D gene: NA
V gene: TRBV28
CDR3 protein: CASSLPGIYDSEQFF
CDR3 DNA: TGTGCCAGCAGTTTACCCGGGATATATGATTCAGAGCAGTTCTTC

J gene: TRBJ2-1
clone size: few
CDR3 length: 16
D gene: NA
V gene: TRBV7-9
CDR3 protein: CASSLGQGRTYNEQFF
CDR3 DNA: TGTGCCAGCAGCTTAGGGCAAGGCAGGACATACAATGAGCAGTTCTTC

J gene: TRBJ2-1
clone size: NA
CDR3 length: 16
D gene: NA
V gene: TRBV3-1
CDR3 protein: CASSQGFGLGYNEQFF
CDR3 DNA: TGTGCCAGCAGCCAAGGGTTCGGTTTAGGATATAATGAGCAGTTCTTC

J gene: TRBJ1-6
clone size: few
CDR3 length: 16
D gene: TRBD1
V gene: TRBV12-3/TRBV12-4
CDR3 protein: CASSLGTGSLNSPLHF
CDR3 DNA: TGTGCCAGCAGTTTGGGGACAGGGTCTCTGAATTCACCCCTCCACTTT

J gene: TRBJ2-5
clone size: NA
CDR3 length: 13
D gene: NA
V gene: TRBV14
CDR3 protein: CASSQNYQETQYF
CDR3 DNA: TGTGCCAGCAGCCAAAACTATCAAGAGACCCAGTACTTC

J gene: TRBJ2-6
clone size: NA
CDR3 length: 18
D gene: TRBD1
V gene: TRBV20-1
CDR3 protein: CSARMPGQASSGANVLTF
CDR3 DNA: TGCAGTGCTAGGATGCCGGGACAGGCATCCTCTGGGGCCAACGTCCTGACTTTC

J gene: TRBJ1-2
clone size: NA
CDR3 length: 13
D gene: NA
V gene: TRBV6-2/TRBV6-3
CDR3 protein: CAIWSRDSYGYTF
CDR3 DNA: TGTGCCATATGGAGCAGGGACTCCTATGGCTACACCTTC

J gene: TRBJ1-1
clone size: NA
CDR3 length: 15
D gene: NA
V gene: TRBV19
CDR3 protein: CASSIMAGKNTEAFF
CDR3 DNA: TGTGCCAGTAGTATAATGGCAGGGAAGAACACTGAAGCTTTCTTT

J gene: TRBJ2-1
clone size: few
CDR3 length: 13
D gene: TRBD1
V gene: TRBV7-3
CDR3 protein: CASSRDSHNEQFF
CDR3 DNA: TGTGCCAGCAGCCGGGACAGCCACAATGAGCAGTTCTTC

J gene: TRBJ2-5
clone size: NA
CDR3 length: 14
D gene: TRBD2
V gene: TRBV7-2
CDR3 protein: CASSLRGGVKTQYF
CDR3 DNA: TGTGCCAGCAGCTTACGGGGAGGGGTGAAGACCCAGTACTTC

J gene: TRBJ2-7
clone size: NA
CDR3 length: 13
D gene: TRBD2
V gene: TRBV20-1
CDR3 protein: CSVKRGGINEQYF
CDR3 DNA: TGCAGCGTCAAGCGGGGGGGTATCAATGAGCAGTACTTC

J gene: TRBJ2-7
clone size: many
CDR3 length: 12
D gene: NA
V gene: TRBV5-1
CDR3 protein: CASSTQGYEQYF
CDR3 DNA: TGCGCCAGCAGCACCCAGGGGTACGAGCAGTACTTC

J gene: TRBJ2-3
clone size: few
CDR3 length: 11
D gene: NA
V gene: TRBV20-1
CDR3 protein: CSAAYEDTQYF
CDR3 DNA: TGCAGTGCTGCCTACGAGGATACGCAGTATTTT

J gene: TRBJ1-1
clone size: few
CDR3 length: 14
D gene: TRBD1
V gene: TRBV29-1
CDR3 protein: CSARVDRANTEAFF
CDR3 DNA: TGCAGCGCTAGAGTGGACAGGGCGAACACTGAAGCTTTCTTT

J gene: TRBJ2-7
clone size: NA
CDR3 length: 15
D gene: TRBD1
V gene: TRBV7-2
CDR3 protein: CASSPRTGGVYEQYF
CDR3 DNA: TGTGCCAGCAGCCCGCGGACAGGGGGGGTCTACGAGCAGTACTTC

J gene: TRBJ2-7
clone size: NA
CDR3 length: 13
D gene: TRBD2
V gene: TRBV2
CDR3 protein: CASRRTSDVEQYF
CDR3 DNA: TGTGCCAGCAGAAGGACTAGCGATGTCGAGCAGTACTTC

J gene: TRBJ2-5
clone size: few
CDR3 length: 14
D gene: NA
V gene: TRBV7-9
CDR3 protein: CASSLDYHQETQYF
CDR3 DNA: TGTGCCAGCAGCTTGGACTACCACCAAGAGACCCAGTACTTC

J gene: TRBJ2-3
clone size: many
CDR3 length: 12
D gene: NA
V gene: TRBV11-1
CDR3 protein: CASSPPSDTQYF
CDR3 DNA: TGTGCCAGCAGCCCTCCGTCAGATACGCAGTATTTT

J gene: TRBJ2-5
clone size: few
CDR3 length: 16
D gene: NA
V gene: TRBV7-2
CDR3 protein: CASSLSGTENGETQYF
CDR3 DNA: TGTGCCAGCAGCTTATCCGGGACCGAAAACGGCGAGACCCAGTACTTC

J gene: TRBJ2-3
clone size: many
CDR3 length: 15
D gene: TRBD1
V gene: TRBV9
CDR3 protein: CASSVEQGVADTQYF
CDR3 DNA: TGTGCCAGCAGCGTAGAACAGGGGGTGGCAGATACGCAGTATTTT

J gene: TRBJ1-4
clone size: NA
CDR3 length: 15
D gene: TRBD1
V gene: TRBV2
CDR3 protein: CASSLGQEGSEKLFF
CDR3 DNA: TGTGCCAGCAGTCTGGGACAGGAGGGGAGTGAAAAACTGTTTTTT

J gene: TRBJ2-7
clone size: NA
CDR3 length: 16
D gene: TRBD2
V gene: TRBV29-1
CDR3 protein: CSVEGGEVDASYEQYF
CDR3 DNA: TGCAGCGTTGAGGGAGGGGAGGTGGATGCCTCCTACGAGCAGTACTTC

J gene: TRBJ2-5
clone size: NA
CDR3 length: 13
D gene: TRBD1
V gene: TRBV2
CDR3 protein: CASHLDRAETQYF
CDR3 DNA: TGTGCCAGCCACTTAGACAGGGCCGAGACCCAGTACTTC

J gene: TRBJ2-5
clone size: many
CDR3 length: 15
D gene: NA
V gene: TRBV20-1
CDR3 protein: CSPSGASTHKETQYF
CDR3 DNA: TGCAGTCCCTCCGGGGCGTCTACTCATAAGGAGACCCAGTACTTC

J gene: TRBJ2-1
clone size: few
CDR3 length: 13
D gene: TRBD2
V gene: TRBV20-1
CDR3 protein: CSARGLAGDEQFF
CDR3 DNA: TGCAGTGCTAGAGGACTAGCGGGGGATGAGCAGTTCTTC

J gene: TRBJ1-4
clone size: NA
CDR3 length: 14
D gene: NA
V gene: TRBV15
CDR3 protein: CATSRDVGSEKLFF
CDR3 DNA: TGTGCCACCAGCAGAGATGTAGGGTCCGAAAAACTGTTTTTT

J gene: TRBJ2-3
clone size: few
CDR3 length: 16
D gene: TRBD2
V gene: TRBV9
CDR3 protein: CASSVEGGASTDTQYF
CDR3 DNA: TGTGCCAGCAGCGTAGAGGGAGGGGCGAGCACAGATACGCAGTATTTT

J gene: TRBJ2-7
clone size: few
CDR3 length: 14
D gene: NA
V gene: TRBV2
CDR3 protein: CASSERQATYEQYF
CDR3 DNA: TGTGCCAGCAGTGAACGGCAGGCCACCTACGAGCAGTACTTC

J gene: TRBJ1-2
clone size: few
CDR3 length: 10
D gene: NA
V gene: TRBV29-1
CDR3 protein: CSVEQGGYTF
CDR3 DNA: TGCAGCGTTGAGCAGGGGGGCTACACCTTC

J gene: TRBJ1-1
clone size: few
CDR3 length: 14
D gene: NA
V gene: TRBV7-2
CDR3 protein: CASRIDGGPGEAFF
CDR3 DNA: TGTGCCAGCAGAATCGACGGGGGCCCAGGGGAAGCTTTCTTT

J gene: TRBJ1-1
clone size: few
CDR3 length: 14
D gene: NA
V gene: TRBV12-3/TRBV12-4
CDR3 protein: CASSLAGPNTEAFF
CDR3 DNA: TGTGCCAGCAGTTTGGCAGGACCTAACACTGAAGCTTTCTTT

J gene: TRBJ1-6
clone size: NA
CDR3 length: 15
D gene: NA
V gene: TRBV6-5
CDR3 protein: CASSYSSQGKSPLHF
CDR3 DNA: TGTGCCAGCAGTTACTCGTCGCAGGGAAAATCACCCCTCCACTTT

J gene: TRBJ2-3
clone size: few
CDR3 length: 16
D gene: TRBD2
V gene: TRBV7-2
CDR3 protein: CASSQTSGTSVHTQYF
CDR3 DNA: TGTGCCAGCAGCCAGACATCCGGGACTAGCGTCCATACGCAGTATTTT